The 10 T cell receptor beta chains below come from one sample, sequenced in a study of regulatory T cells in long-lasting Graves disease. With iRepertoire HTBI primers and Arm-PCR of CDR3 regions, TCR beta libraries were built. TCRdb re-derived calls from the multiplex PCR reads in MiXCR, one entry per CDR3 protein. Among 700,000 or so distinct CDR3 sequences listed, 30% were seen once. Regarding time point: persistent/refractory GD, antithyroid drugs over 5 years with positive TRAb. Following extraction of RNA from PBMCs, that RNA was used to make the TCR library. The sequencing used peripheral blood mononuclear cells (PBMCs), collected when the disease was refractory, from a patient treated with antithyroid drugs. The source is a female donor with Graves disease.

This clonotype showed up many times. The genes are TRBV28 and TRBJ1-2; D remains ambiguous. Germline values: CDR1 MDHEN, CDR2 SYDVKM. CDR3 length: 13 residues. V was clipped by 8 bases and J by 0 bases, with 10 bases between them. DNA of the CDR3: TGTGCCAGCGGAGTCGAGACTAACTATGGCTACACCTTC. Translation: CASGVETNYGYTF.

This chain joins TRBV19 and TRBJ1-2, with no clear D. CDR1 and CDR2 (germline): LNHDA, SQIVND (reference sequence). The CDR3 consists of 13 residues. The V gene lost 6 bases and the J gene lost 0 bases, with 8 bases spanning the gap. CDR3 residues: CASRRGSNYGYTF. The CDR3 nucleotides are TGTGCCAGTAGACGAGGGTCTAACTATGGCTACACCTTC.

This chain joins TRBV20-1 and TRBJ2-3, with a weak D call TRBD2 (6 bases). The CDR3 length is 16 residues. Germline lookup yields CDR1 DFQATT and CDR2 SNEGSKA (reference sequence). Trimming removed 5 bases from V and 2 bases from J, with 20 bases in between. DNA for the CDR3: TGCAGTGCTTCCGATGACCCAAGCGGGCCCACAGATACGCAGTATTTT. Residues: CSASDDPSGPTDTQYF.

This chain uses TRBV12-3 or TRBV12-4 with TRBJ1-3; TRBD1 matches 9 bases. This CDR3 is built from 15 residues. V trimming: 6 bases; J trimming: 4 bases; junction bases outside the gene matches: 7. CDR3 region: CASRSQGALGNTIYF. The CDR3, as DNA: TGTGCCAGCAGATCACAGGGGGCATTGGGAAACACCATATATTTT.

This clonotype has a count of ten or more. The chain couples TRBV28 to TRBJ1-2; no firm D call. The CDR3 is made up of 12 amino acids. Germline V gene sequence: CDR1 MDHEN, CDR2 SYDVKM. The germline V and J ends were trimmed by 6 bases and 4 bases, with 9 bases remaining between them. The CDR3 is CASSSRAYGYTF. The DNA for the CDR3 is TGTGCCAGCAGCAGCAGAGCCTATGGCTACACCTTC.

This clonotype was seen only a few times. The genes are TRBV28 and TRBJ1-5; D perhaps matches TRBD1 (6 bases). Germline-derived CDR1 and CDR2 are MDHEN and SYDVKM. CDR3 length equals 15 residues. V lost 5 bases to trimming and J lost 2 bases, with 13 bases between them. The CDR3 region is CASSRDTAGNQPQHF. CDR3 in DNA: TGTGCCAGCAGTCGGGACACCGCAGGCAATCAGCCCCAGCATTTT.

The V and J genes are TRBV20-1 and TRBJ2-7; D may correspond to TRBD1 or TRBD2 (5 bases each). The CDR3 consists of 14 residues. Trimming took 3 bases from V and 4 from J, leaving 16 bases between them. CDR1 is DFQATT, CDR2 SNEGSKA, per germline (reference sequence). The CDR3, as DNA: TGCAGTGCTAGCCCGGGACCAGCGATTTACGAGCAGTACTTC. Its translation is CSASPGPAIYEQYF.

The chain couples TRBV28 to TRBJ1-1, with unresolved D. CDR3 length equals 16 residues. V was clipped by 8 bases and J by 3 bases, with 22 bases between them. Germline CDR1 MDHEN, CDR2 SYDVKM. The CDR3 DNA reads TGTGCCAGCTCACCTAAGACCCTCGGCGGCGACACTGAAGCTTTCTTT. Translated: CASSPKTLGGDTEAFF.

With respect to this clonotype: This may be a read error, as it is one base from a much larger clone. This sequence joins TRBV12-3 or TRBV12-4 and TRBJ1-3; D might be TRBD1 (5 bases). This CDR3 region has 14 residues. Written as DNA, the CDR3 is TGTGCCAGCAGATATACAGCGGGGGGAAACACCGTATATTTT. Its protein product is CASRYTAGGNTVYF.

The chain has TRBV3-1 and TRBJ2-3, with D maybe TRBD2 (5 bases). From germline, CDR1 is LGHDT and CDR2 YNNKEL (reference sequence). V lost 3 bases to trimming and J lost 6 bases, with 13 bases between them. This CDR3 has 14 amino acids. Here the CDR3 reads CASSHGSLADTQYF. The CDR3 coding sequence is TGTGCCAGCAGCCACGGCTCGCTAGCTGATACGCAGTATTTT.